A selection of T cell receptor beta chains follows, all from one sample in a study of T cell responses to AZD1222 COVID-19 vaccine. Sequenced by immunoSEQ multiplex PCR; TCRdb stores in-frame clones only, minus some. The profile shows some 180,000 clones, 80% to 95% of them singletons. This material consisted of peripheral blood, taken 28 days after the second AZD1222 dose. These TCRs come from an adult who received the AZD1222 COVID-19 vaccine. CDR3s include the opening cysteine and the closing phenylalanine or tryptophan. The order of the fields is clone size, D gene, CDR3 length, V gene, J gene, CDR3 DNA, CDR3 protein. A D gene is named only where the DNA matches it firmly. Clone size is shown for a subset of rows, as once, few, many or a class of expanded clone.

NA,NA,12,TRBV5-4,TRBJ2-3,TGTGCCAGCAGCTTGGATAGGCGCCCGCAGTATTTT,CASSLDRRPQYF
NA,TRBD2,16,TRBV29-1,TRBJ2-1,TGCAGCGTTGAAGGGGCTAGCGGAAGCTCCTACAATGAGCAGTTCTTC,CSVEGASGSSYNEQFF
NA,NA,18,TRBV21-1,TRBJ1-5,TGTGCCAGCAGCATGGCGGGACACGAGGATTATAGCAATCAGCCCCAGCATTTT,CASSMAGHEDYSNQPQHF
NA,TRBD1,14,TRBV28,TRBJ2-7,TGTGCCAGCAGTTCGGGACAGACACCCTACGAGCAGTACTTC,CASSSGQTPYEQYF
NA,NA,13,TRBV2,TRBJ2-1,TGTGCCAGCACTCTAAGCTCCTACAATGAGCAGTTCTTC,CASTLSSYNEQFF
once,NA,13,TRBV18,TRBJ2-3,TGTGCCAGCTCACCCACCGAGCCAGATACGCAGTATTTT,CASSPTEPDTQYF
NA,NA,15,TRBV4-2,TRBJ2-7,TGTGCCAGCAGCCAAGTTTCCTCTACCCCTCGCGAGCAGTACTTC,CASSQVSSTPREQYF
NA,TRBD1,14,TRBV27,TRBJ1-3,TGTGCCAGCAGCAGACAGGGACCGGGAAACACCATATATTTT,CASSRQGPGNTIYF
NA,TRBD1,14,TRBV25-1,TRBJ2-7,TGTGCCAGCAGCCCACGGACAGGCTCCTACGAGCAGTACTTC,CASSPRTGSYEQYF
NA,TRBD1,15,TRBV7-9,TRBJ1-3,TGTGCCAGCAGCCGAACAGGGGACTCTGGAAACACCATATATTTT,CASSRTGDSGNTIYF
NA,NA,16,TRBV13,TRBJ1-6,TGTGCCAGCAGCTATGGACGGAGCTCCTATAATTCACCCCTCCACTTT,CASSYGRSSYNSPLHF
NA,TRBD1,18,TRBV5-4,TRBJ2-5,TGTGCCAGCAGCCCTGGGGGACAGGGGATAGGAGGGTTAGAGACCCAGTACTTC,CASSPGGQGIGGLETQYF
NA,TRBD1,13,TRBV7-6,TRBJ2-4,TGTGCCAGCAGCAAGGGACAGGCAAGCATTCAGTACTTC,CASSKGQASIQYF
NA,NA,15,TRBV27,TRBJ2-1,TGTGCCAGCAGTGCCATGGGGTTCAGCCACAATGAGCAGTTCTTC,CASSAMGFSHNEQFF
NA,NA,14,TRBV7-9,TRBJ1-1,TGTGCCAGCAGCTTAGGTTCGGTTGTAATTAAAGCTTTCTTT,CASSLGSVVIKAFF
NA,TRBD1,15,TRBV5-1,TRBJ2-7,TGCGCCAGCAGCAACCCCCCCCAGGGGGCCAAAGAGCAGTACTTC,CASSNPPQGAKEQYF
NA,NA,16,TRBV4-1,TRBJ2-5,TGCGCCAGCAGCCCAATTTGGGGGGGGGCCCAAGAGACCCAGTACTTC,CASSPIWGGAQETQYF
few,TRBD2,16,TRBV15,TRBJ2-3,TGTGCCACCAGCAGAGGACTAGCGGGAGGCACAGATACGCAGTATTTT,CATSRGLAGGTDTQYF
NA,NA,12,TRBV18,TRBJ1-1,TGTGCCAGCTCACAACAGAACACTGAAGCTTTCTTT,CASSQQNTEAFF
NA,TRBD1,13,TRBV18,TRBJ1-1,TGTGCCACCATGACAGGGCCGACCACTGAAGCTTTCTTT,CATMTGPTTEAFF
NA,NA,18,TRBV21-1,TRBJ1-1,TGTGCCAGCAGCAAAGTTTTCGAGGGGCCGACAATGAACACTGAAGCTTTCTTT,CASSKVFEGPTMNTEAFF
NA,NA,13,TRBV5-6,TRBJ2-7,TGTGCCAGCAGCTTGTTTGGGGGCGGCGAGCAGTACTTC,CASSLFGGGEQYF
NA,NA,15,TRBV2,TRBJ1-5,TGTGCCAGCAGGGCATCCCAGACTCAGAATCAGCCCCAGCATTTT,CASRASQTQNQPQHF
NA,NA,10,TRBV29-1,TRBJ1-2,TGCAGCGCAGGATGGGATGGCTACACCTTC,CSAGWDGYTF
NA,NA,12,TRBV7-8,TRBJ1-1,TGTGCCAGCAGCTCGGTGCACTCTGAAGCTTTCTTT,CASSSVHSEAFF
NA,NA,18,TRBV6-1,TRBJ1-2,TGTGCCAGCAGTGGGGGTGGGGGCGAGGTTGGGCAGGGCTATGGCTACACCTTC,CASSGGGGEVGQGYGYTF
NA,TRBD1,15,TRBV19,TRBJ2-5,TGTGCCAGTAGTATAGACAGGGGGACACAAGAGACCCAGTACTTC,CASSIDRGTQETQYF
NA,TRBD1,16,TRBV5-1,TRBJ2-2,TGCGCCAGCAGCTCCCGGACAGGCCGGAACACCGGGGAGCTGTTTTTT,CASSSRTGRNTGELFF
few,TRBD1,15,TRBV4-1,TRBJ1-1,TGCGCCAGCAGCCAAATCGACAGGGAGAACACTGAAGCTTTCTTT,CASSQIDRENTEAFF
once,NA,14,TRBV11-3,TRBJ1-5,TGTGCCAGCAGCTTTGGACACTTCAATCAGCCCCAGCATTTT,CASSFGHFNQPQHF
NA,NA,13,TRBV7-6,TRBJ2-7,TGTGCCAGCAGCCAGGGACCGAGCTACGAGCAGTACTTC,CASSQGPSYEQYF
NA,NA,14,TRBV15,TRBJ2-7,TGTGCCACCAGCCCACTGAGGAGCTCCTACGAGCAGTACTTC,CATSPLRSSYEQYF
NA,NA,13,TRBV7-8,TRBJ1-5,TGTGCCAGCAGCTTAGCGCAGGATCAGCCCCAGCATTTT,CASSLAQDQPQHF
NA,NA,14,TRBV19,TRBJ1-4,TGTGCCAGTAGTATCGGCAGGGTAAATGAAAAACTGTTTTTT,CASSIGRVNEKLFF
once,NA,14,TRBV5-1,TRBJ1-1,TGCGCCAGCAGCTTGGTCCCCGCGAACACTGAAGCTTTCTTT,CASSLVPANTEAFF
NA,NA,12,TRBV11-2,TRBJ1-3,TGTGCCAGCAGTTGGACAGCTAACACCATATATTTT,CASSWTANTIYF
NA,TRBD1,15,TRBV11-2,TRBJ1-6,TGTGCCAGCAGCACCCGACAGGGCGAGAATTCACCCCTCCACTTT,CASSTRQGENSPLHF
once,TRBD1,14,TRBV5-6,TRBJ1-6,TGTGCCAGCAGAATGACAGGGGGTAATTCACCCCTCCACTTT,CASRMTGGNSPLHF
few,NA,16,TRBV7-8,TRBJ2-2,TGTGCCAGCAGCTTAGTTTATAGTGAGAACACCGGGGAGCTGTTTTTT,CASSLVYSENTGELFF
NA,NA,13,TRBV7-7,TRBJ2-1,TGTGCTAGCAGCCCCCAAGGGGCCTCTGAGCAGTTCTTC,CASSPQGASEQFF